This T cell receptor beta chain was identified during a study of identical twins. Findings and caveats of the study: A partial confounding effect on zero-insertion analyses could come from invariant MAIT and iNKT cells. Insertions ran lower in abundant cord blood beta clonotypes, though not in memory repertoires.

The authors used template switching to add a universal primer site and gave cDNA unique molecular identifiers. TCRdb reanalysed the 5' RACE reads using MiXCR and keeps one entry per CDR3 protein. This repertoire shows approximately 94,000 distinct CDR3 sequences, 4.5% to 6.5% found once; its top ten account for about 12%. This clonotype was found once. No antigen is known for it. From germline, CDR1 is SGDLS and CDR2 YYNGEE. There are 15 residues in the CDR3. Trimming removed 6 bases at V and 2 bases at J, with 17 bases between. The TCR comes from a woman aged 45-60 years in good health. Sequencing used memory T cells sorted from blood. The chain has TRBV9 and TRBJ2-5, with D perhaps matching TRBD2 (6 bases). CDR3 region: CASNLQAGPQETQYF. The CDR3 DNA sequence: TGTGCCAGCAACCTTCAAGCGGGCCCGCAAGAGACCCAGTACTTC.